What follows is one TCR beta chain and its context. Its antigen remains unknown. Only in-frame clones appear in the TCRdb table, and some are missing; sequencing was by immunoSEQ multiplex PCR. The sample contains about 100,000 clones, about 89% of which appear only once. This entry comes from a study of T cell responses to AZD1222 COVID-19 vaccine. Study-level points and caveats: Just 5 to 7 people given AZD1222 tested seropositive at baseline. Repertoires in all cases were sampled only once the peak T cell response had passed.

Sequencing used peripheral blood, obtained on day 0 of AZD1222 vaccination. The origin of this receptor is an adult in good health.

CDR3 protein: CASSRTGGLNSPLHF. The CDR3 DNA reads as TGTGCCAGCAGCCGGACAGGGGGACTTAATTCACCCCTCCACTTT. V gene TRBV11-2 combines with J gene TRBJ1-6, with 10 bases identical to TRBD1. The CDR3 extends over 15 amino acids. In germline, CDR1 is SGHAT, CDR2 FQNNGV. After removal of 5 bases from V and 6 bases from J, the junction contained 4 bases not matched to a gene.